Below, one T cell receptor (beta chain) is given with its context. These data belong to a study of shared T cell receptors in the human thymus. The protocol was immunoSEQ multiplex PCR, while the TCRdb copy is restricted to in-frame clones and leaves out a portion. The sample shows about 660,000 clones, approximately 88% of them seen only once. The trim removed 5 bases at V and 0 bases at J, leaving 4 bases unmatched. Germline V gene data show CDR1 as SGHTA and CDR2 as FQGNSA. There are 16 residues in the CDR3. These data were likewise used in another study, on human thymus T cells. That work adds: Donors consisted of healthy Finnish infants (having corrective surgery for congenital heart defects). The source of the thymus tissue was resections taken during corrective heart surgery. Related research reported highly overlapping thymic repertoires among unrelated individuals.

The clonotype was recovered from a boy younger than two with a congenital heart defect. V gene TRBV7-2 combines with J gene TRBJ2-2; 9 bases are shared with TRBD2. Material: thymocytes. CDR3 loop: CASSPEREANTGELFF. CDR3 nucleotides: TGTGCCAGCAGCCCAGAGCGGGAGGCGAACACCGGGGAGCTGTTTTTT.